Listed here are 19 T cell receptor beta chains from one sample, sequenced in a study of cytomegalovirus exposure and HLA in healthy donors. The PCR used 60 Vbeta and 13 Jbeta primers. Libraries were prepared by immunoSEQ multiplex PCR; TCRdb keeps only in-frame clonotypes and omits some of them. The sample yields about 120,000 clones, approximately 80% seen once. Source material: PBMCs. These receptors all stem from a woman aged 25 to 39 in good health and CMV-seronegative.

This clone was found a few times. J is TRBJ2-7 and V is TRBV27; 8 nucleotides agree with TRBD1. CDR3 length: 15 residues. V shed 3 bases and J 3 bases; nucleotides not matched to a gene: 7. CDR1 and CDR2 from the germline V gene are MNHEY and SMNVEV (reference sequence). Here the CDR3 DNA reads TGTGCCAGCAGTTTGTGGACAGGGTTTAGCTACGAGCAGTACTTC. Translation: CASSLWTGFSYEQYF.

CDR3 sequence: CASSDRGANTGELFF. In nucleotides, the CDR3 is TGCGCCAGCTCCGACAGGGGCGCGAACACCGGGGAGCTGTTTTTT. The chain is built from TRBV5-1 and TRBJ2-2; 8 nucleotides align to TRBD1. Trimming cost V 7 bases and J 0 bases; bases outside gene matches: 5. Germline assignment: CDR1 SGHRS and CDR2 YFSETQ. The CDR3 is 15 amino acids.

The chain links TRBV7-9 to TRBJ2-1; D possibly corresponds to TRBD2 (6 bases). CDR1 and CDR2 (germline): SEHNR, FQNEAQ (reference sequence). Trimming took off 3 bases at V and 9 bases at J, with 15 bases between the two ends. The CDR3 is 14 residues long. The CDR3 is CASSFGGQGVEQFF. The CDR3 coding sequence is TGTGCCAGCAGCTTTGGAGGGCAGGGAGTTGAGCAGTTCTTC.

This clone was detected a few times. The V and J genes are TRBV28 and TRBJ2-1, with TRBD2 identical over 8 bases. The germline CDR1 and CDR2 sequences are MDHEN and SYDVKM. CDR3 length: 13 amino acids. The V and J ends lost 8 bases and 6 bases, in that order; junction bases with no gene match: 6. CDR3 loop: CASVRAGGNEQFF. CDR3 DNA: TGTGCCAGCGTTAGGGCGGGAGGCAATGAGCAGTTCTTC. The whole variable domain, remainder taken from reference TRBV28 and TRBJ2-1, is DVKVTQSSRYLVKRTGEKVFLECVQDMDHENMFWYRQDPGLGLRLIYFSYDVKMKEKGDIPEGYSVSREKKERFSLILESASTNQTSMYLCASVRAGGNEQFFGPGTRLTVL.

The V gene is TRBV6-5, the J gene TRBJ2-5; TRBD1 agrees at 9 bases. The better agreement between TRBJ2-7 and the DNA end casts doubt on the J call. Per the germline V gene, CDR1 is MNHEY and CDR2 is SVGAGI. The CDR3 is 14 amino acids. CDR3 in DNA: TGTGCCAGCAGGCGGGGACAGGGTGGCTACGAGCAGTACTTC. This sequence encodes CASRRGQGGYEQYF.

This sequence joins TRBV12-1 and TRBJ2-1; the D call in the table, TRBD2, was not verified against the DNA. TRBV12-1 is annotated as a pseudogene. The CDR3 loop spans 15 amino acids. The CDR3 is CASSTVVPSYNEQFF. The DNA of the CDR3 is TGTGCCAGCAGCACCGTAGTACCCTCCTACAATGAGCAGTTCTTC.

This rearrangement joins TRBV9 to TRBJ1-2, with 7 bases fitting TRBD1. There are 15 residues in the CDR3. V was pared by 0 bases and J by 3 bases, with 5 bases of the junction left unmatched. The germline CDR1 and CDR2 sequences are SGDLS and YYNGEE. In DNA, the CDR3 is TGTGCCAGCAGCGTAGCGGAGGGGGCACACTATGGCTACACCTTC. It is translated as CASSVAEGAHYGYTF.

CDR3 nucleotide sequence: TGCGCCAGCAGCCAAGATCCCCAATACGAGCAGTACTTC. Protein sequence: CASSQDPQYEQYF. The gene calls are TRBV4-1 and TRBJ2-5, with unresolved D. The DNA end lines up better with TRBJ2-7; the J call may be wrong. The CDR3 sequence is 13 residues long. In germline, CDR1 is MGHRA, CDR2 YSYEKL.

The chain is built from TRBV5-4 and TRBJ2-7; 8 bases are shared with TRBD1. J gave up 6 bases and V 0 bases, and 5 bases lay outside the gene matches. Germline CDR1 is SGHNT and CDR2 is YYREEE (reference sequence). This CDR3 is built from 14 residues. The CDR3, as DNA: TGTGCCAGCAGCTTGGATCAGGGGGCAGGCGAGCAGTACTTC. It yields the protein CASSLDQGAGEQYF.

This clone has more than one count but fewer than ten. CDR3 sequence reads: CASSLGGVTDTQYF. CDR3 bases: TGTGCCAGCAGCTTGGGGGGGGTCACAGATACGCAGTATTTT. The chain recombines TRBV5-4 with TRBJ2-3; tentatively, D is TRBD2 (6 bases). The CDR3 is made up of 14 amino acids. CDR1 SGHNT and CDR2 YYREEE come from the germline V gene (reference sequence). V dropped 0 bases and J dropped 2 bases, with 7 bases sitting between them.

The V and J genes are TRBV7-2 and TRBJ2-3, with D tentatively TRBD1 (5 bases). V lost 2 bases, J lost 2 bases, and 17 bases lay in between. The CDR3 runs 17 residues. Germline V lookup: CDR1 SGHTA, CDR2 FQGNSA. CDR3 coding DNA: TGTGCCAGCAGCTTAAAGGGGCCTAGTTTTTTCACAGATACGCAGTATTTT. Translated, it gives CASSLKGPSFFTDTQYF.

The gene calls are TRBV15 and TRBJ2-2; D may be TRBD2 (5 bases). The V end lost 0 bases, the J end lost 3 bases, and 14 bases lay between the germline ends. The length of the CDR3 is 17 residues. In germline, CDR1 is LNHNV, CDR2 YYDKDF (reference sequence). CDR3 sequence: CATSRDPGVSDTGELFF. The CDR3 DNA reads TGTGCCACCAGCAGAGATCCCGGGGTTAGTGACACCGGGGAGCTGTTTTTT.

This clone was seen a single time. The gene calls are TRBV5-1 and TRBJ2-3; D is undetermined. The germline V gene has CDR1 SGHRS and CDR2 YFSETQ. The length of the CDR3 is 14 residues. V was clipped by 0 bases and J by 4 bases, with 9 bases between them. The CDR3 loop is CASSLDPNSDTQYF. CDR3 in DNA: TGCGCCAGCAGCTTGGACCCGAACTCAGATACGCAGTATTTT.

The chain joins TRBV27 to TRBJ2-2; the D gene is possibly TRBD2 (7 bases). Trimming pared 3 bases from V and 7 bases from J, leaving 15 bases between. The CDR3 is 15 amino acids. Per germline, CDR1 MNHEY and CDR2 SMNVEV (reference sequence). The CDR3 loop reads CASSFLGGGDGELFF. DNA of the CDR3: TGTGCCAGCAGTTTCCTCGGAGGGGGGGACGGGGAGCTGTTTTTT.

As for this clone: The sample holds other DNA sequences that translate to the same CDR3. The chain employs TRBV5-1 and TRBJ2-7; 10 bases map to TRBD1. Germline V CDR1 and CDR2: SGHRS, YFSETQ. The J segment lost 7 bases and the V segment lost 4 bases, leaving 5 bases of the junction unmatched. The CDR3 spans 13 residues. CDR3 sequence reads: CASSLGQGREQYF. DNA of the CDR3: TGCGCCAGCAGCCTGGGACAGGGGAGGGAGCAGTACTTC.

The chain carries TRBV9 and TRBJ2-1, with D perhaps TRBD2 (7 bases). The CDR3 contains 16 residues. Per germline, CDR1 SGDLS and CDR2 YYNGEE. The germline V and J ends were trimmed by 0 bases and 9 bases, with 19 bases remaining between them. The CDR3 loop reads CASSVVQGSVAGEQFF. The CDR3 DNA reads as TGTGCCAGCAGCGTAGTTCAGGGGTCGGTAGCGGGTGAGCAGTTCTTC.

The chain uses TRBV4-3 and TRBJ1-1; the D gene is possibly TRBD1 (6 bases). Germline CDR1 is LGHNA and CDR2 is YSLEER. V gave up 7 bases and J gave up 0 bases, with 12 bases separating them. CDR3 length: 14 residues. The CDR3 DNA sequence: TGCGCCAGCACTTCGGACAGACTGAACACTGAAGCTTTCTTT. Translated, it gives CASTSDRLNTEAFF.

This clone was seen once. This chain uses TRBV10-3 with TRBJ1-3, with D perhaps matching TRBD1 (5 bases). Germline-derived CDR1 and CDR2 are ENHRY and SYGVKD. The V and J ends lost 8 bases and 5 bases respectively, with 16 bases between them. The length of the CDR3 is 14 residues. The CDR3, as DNA: TGTGCCATCGGCCGGGGGGGTTCAAGAAACACCATATATTTT. Translation: CAIGRGGSRNTIYF.

Only a few counts were recorded for this clone. The chain employs TRBV6-1 and TRBJ2-3; the match to TRBD1 covers 9 bases. The CDR3 spans 15 residues. Germline values: CDR1 MNHNS, CDR2 SASEGT. With V trimmed by 6 bases and J by 2 bases, 6 bases remained unmatched. In nucleotides, the CDR3 is TGTGCCAGCAGGGCCGGGACAGGGCACACAGATACGCAGTATTTT. Translating it yields CASRAGTGHTDTQYF.